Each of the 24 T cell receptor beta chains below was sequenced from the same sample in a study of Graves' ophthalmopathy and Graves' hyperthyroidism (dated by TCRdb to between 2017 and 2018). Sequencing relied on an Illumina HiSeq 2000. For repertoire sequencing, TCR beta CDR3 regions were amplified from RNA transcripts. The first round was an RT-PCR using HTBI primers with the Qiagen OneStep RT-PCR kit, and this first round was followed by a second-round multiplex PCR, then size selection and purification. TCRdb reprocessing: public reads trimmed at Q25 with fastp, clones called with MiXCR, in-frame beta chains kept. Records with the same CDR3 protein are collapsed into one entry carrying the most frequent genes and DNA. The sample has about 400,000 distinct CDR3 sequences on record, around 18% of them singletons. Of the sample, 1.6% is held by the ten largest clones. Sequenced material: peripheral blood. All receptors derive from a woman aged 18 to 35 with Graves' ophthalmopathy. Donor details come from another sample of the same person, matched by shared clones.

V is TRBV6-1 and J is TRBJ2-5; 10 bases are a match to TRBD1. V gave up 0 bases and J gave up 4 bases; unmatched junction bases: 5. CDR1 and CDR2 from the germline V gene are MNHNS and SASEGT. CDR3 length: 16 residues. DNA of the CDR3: TGTGCCAGCAGTGAAGCCGGGAGGACAGGGGGAGAGACCCAGTACTTC. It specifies CASSEAGRTGGETQYF.

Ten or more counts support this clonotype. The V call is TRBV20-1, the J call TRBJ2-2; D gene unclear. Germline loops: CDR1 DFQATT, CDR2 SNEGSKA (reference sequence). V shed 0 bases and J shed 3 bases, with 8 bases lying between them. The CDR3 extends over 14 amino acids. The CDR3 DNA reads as TGCAGTGCTAGAGATGGCTACGACACCGGGGAGCTGTTTTTT. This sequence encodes CSARDGYDTGELFF.

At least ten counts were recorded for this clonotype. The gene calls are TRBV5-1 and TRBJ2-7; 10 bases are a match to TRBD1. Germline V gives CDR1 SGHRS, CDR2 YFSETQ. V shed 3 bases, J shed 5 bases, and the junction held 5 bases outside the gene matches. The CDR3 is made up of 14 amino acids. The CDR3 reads CASSSGQGLDEQYF. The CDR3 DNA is TGCGCCAGCAGCTCGGGACAGGGGCTAGACGAGCAGTACTTC.

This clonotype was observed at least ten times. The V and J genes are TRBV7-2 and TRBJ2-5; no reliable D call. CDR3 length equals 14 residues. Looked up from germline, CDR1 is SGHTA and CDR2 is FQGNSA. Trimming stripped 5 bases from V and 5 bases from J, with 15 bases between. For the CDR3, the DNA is TGTGCCAGCAGCCCCCTCCAGGAAAGGGAGACCCAGTACTTC. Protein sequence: CASSPLQERETQYF.

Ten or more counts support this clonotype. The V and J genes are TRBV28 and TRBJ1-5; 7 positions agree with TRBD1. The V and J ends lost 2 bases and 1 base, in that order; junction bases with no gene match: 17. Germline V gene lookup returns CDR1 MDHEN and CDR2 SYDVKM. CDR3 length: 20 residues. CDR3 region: CASSLLRGAGGAESNQPQHF. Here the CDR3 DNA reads TGTGCCAGCAGTTTACTTAGAGGGGCAGGGGGAGCGGAAAGCAATCAGCCCCAGCATTTT.

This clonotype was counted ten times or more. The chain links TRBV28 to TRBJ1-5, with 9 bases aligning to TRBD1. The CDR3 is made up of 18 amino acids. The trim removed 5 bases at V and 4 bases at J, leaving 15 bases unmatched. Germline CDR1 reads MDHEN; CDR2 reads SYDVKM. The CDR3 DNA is TGTGCCAGCAGTACGGGACAGGGTAGCCTGGTACCTAATCAGCCCCAGCATTTT. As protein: CASSTGQGSLVPNQPQHF.

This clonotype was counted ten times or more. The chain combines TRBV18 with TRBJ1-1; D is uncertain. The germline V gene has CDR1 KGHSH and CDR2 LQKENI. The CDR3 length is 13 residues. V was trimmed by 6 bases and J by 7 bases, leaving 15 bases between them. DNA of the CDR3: TGTGCCAGCTCCCCGAAGGAAACTGGTGAAGCTTTCTTT. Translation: CASSPKETGEAFF.

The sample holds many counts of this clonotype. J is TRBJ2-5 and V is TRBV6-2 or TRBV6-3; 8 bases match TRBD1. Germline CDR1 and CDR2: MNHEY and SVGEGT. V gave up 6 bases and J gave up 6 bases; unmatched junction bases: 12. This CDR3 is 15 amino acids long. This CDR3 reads CASRSAQGQGQTQYF. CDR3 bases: TGTGCCAGCAGATCGGCGCAAGGACAGGGTCAGACCCAGTACTTC.

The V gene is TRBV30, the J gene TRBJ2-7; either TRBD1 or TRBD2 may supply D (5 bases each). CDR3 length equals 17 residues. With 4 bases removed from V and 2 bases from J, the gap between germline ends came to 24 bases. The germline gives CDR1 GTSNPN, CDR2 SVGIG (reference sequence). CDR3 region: CAWTPGRAGPGPYEQYF. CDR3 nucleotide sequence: TGTGCCTGGACCCCAGGGCGGGCCGGCCCCGGACCCTACGAGCAGTACTTC.

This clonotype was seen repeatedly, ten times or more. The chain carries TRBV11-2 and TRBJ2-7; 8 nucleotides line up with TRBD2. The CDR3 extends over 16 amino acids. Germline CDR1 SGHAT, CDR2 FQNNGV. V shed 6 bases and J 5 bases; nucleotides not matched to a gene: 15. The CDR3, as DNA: TGTGCCAGCAGTTCCCGCGGGGGGCTTATATTCCACGAGCAGTACTTC. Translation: CASSSRGGLIFHEQYF. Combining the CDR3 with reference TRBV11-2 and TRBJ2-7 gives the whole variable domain EAGVAQSPRYKIIEKRQSVAFWCNPISGHATLYWYQQILGQGPKLLIQFQNNGVVDDSQLPKDRFSAERLKGVDSTLKIQPAKLEDSAVYLCASSSRGGLIFHEQYFGPGTRLTVT.

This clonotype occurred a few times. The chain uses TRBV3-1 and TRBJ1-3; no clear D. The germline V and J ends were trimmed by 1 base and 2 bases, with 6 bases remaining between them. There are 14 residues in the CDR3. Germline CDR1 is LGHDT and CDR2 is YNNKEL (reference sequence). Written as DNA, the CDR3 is TGTGCCAGCAGCCAAGGGGGTGCTGGAAACACCATATATTTT. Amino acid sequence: CASSQGGAGNTIYF.

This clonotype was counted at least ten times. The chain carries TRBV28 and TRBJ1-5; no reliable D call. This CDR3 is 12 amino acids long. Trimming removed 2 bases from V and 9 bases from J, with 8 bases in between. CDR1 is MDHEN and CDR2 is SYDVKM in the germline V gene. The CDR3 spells CASSLEVVPQHF. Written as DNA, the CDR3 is TGTGCCAGCAGTTTAGAGGTCGTGCCCCAGCATTTT. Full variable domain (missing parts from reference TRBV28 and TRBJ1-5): DVKVTQSSRYLVKRTGEKVFLECVQDMDHENMFWYRQDPGLGLRLIYFSYDVKMKEKGDIPEGYSVSREKKERFSLILESASTNQTSMYLCASSLEVVPQHFGDGTRLSIL.

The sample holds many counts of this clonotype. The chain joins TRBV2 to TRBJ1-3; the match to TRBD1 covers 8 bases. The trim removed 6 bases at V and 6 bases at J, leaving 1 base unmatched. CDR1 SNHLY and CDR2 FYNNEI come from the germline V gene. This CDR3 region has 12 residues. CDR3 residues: CASRGQENTIYF. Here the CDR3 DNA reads TGTGCCAGCAGGGGACAGGAAAACACCATATATTTT.

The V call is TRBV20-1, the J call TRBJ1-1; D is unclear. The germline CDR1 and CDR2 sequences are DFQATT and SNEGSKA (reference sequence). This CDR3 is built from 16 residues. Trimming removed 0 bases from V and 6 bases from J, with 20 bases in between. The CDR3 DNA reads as TGCAGTGCTAGAGATATCGGGAACCAACCGTACGCTGAAGCTTTCTTT. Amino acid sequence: CSARDIGNQPYAEAFF.

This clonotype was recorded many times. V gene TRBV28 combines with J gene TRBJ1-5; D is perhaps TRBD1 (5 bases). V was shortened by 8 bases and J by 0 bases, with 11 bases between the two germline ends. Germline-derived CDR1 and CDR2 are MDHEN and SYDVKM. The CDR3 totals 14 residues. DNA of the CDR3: TGTGCCAGCCCTTCGGGGGATAGCAATCAGCCCCAGCATTTT. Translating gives CASPSGDSNQPQHF.

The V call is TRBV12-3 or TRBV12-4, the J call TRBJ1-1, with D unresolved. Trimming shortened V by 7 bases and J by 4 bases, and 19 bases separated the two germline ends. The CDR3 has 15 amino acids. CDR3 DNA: TGTGCCAGCACCGTCGGGTCCTCCAGCGGCACTGAAGCTTTCTTT. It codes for CASTVGSSSGTEAFF.

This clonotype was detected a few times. The chain's CDR3 is CASSFGRDRNEKLFF. CDR3 DNA sequence: TGTGCCAGCAGTTTTGGGAGGGACCGGAATGAAAAACTGTTTTTT. The genes are TRBV28 and TRBJ1-4; D is possibly TRBD1 (5 bases). CDR3 length: 15 amino acids. V gave up 3 bases and J gave up 5 bases, with 13 bases separating them. CDR1 is MDHEN and CDR2 is SYDVKM in the germline V gene.

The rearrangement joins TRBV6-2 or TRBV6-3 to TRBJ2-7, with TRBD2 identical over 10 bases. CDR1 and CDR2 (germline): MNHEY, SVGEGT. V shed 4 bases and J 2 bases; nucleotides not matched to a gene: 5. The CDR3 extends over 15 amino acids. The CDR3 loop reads CASSSLAGDAYEQYF. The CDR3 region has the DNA TGTGCCAGCAGTTCTCTAGCGGGAGACGCCTACGAGCAGTACTTC.

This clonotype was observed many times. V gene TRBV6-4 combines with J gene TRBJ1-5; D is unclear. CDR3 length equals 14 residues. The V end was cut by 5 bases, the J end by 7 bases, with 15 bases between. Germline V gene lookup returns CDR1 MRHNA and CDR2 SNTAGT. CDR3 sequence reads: CASSLRPTTQPQHF. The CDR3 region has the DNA TGTGCCAGCAGTTTGAGACCCACTACGCAGCCCCAGCATTTT.

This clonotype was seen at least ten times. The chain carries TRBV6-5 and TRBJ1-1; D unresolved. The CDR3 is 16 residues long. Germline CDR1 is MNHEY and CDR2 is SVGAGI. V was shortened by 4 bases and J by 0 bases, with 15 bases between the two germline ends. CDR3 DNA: TGTGCCAGCAGTTCCCTCCCCCGGGCCATGAACACTGAAGCTTTCTTT. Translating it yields CASSSLPRAMNTEAFF.

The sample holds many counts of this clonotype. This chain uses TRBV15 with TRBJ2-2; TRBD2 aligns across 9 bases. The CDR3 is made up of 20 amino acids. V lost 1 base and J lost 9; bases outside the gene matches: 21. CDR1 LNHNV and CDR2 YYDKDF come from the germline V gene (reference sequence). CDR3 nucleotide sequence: TGTGCCACCAGCAGAGGCGGGAGGGGACAAGAAAAAATGGGCTACCGGGAGCTGTTTTTT. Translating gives CATSRGGRGQEKMGYRELFF. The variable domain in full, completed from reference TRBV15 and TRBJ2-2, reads DAMVIQNPRYQVTQFGKPVTLSCSQTLNHNVMYWYQQKSSQAPKLLFHYYDKDFNNEADTPDNFQSRRPNTSFCFLDIRSPGLGDTAMYLCATSRGGRGQEKMGYRELFFGEGSRLTVL.

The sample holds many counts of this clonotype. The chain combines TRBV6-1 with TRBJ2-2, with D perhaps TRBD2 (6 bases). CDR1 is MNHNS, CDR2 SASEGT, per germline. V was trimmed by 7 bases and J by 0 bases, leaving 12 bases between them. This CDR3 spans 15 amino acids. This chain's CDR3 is CASTRGVANTGELFF. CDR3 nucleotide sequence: TGTGCCAGCACCCGCGGGGTGGCGAACACCGGGGAGCTGTTTTTT.

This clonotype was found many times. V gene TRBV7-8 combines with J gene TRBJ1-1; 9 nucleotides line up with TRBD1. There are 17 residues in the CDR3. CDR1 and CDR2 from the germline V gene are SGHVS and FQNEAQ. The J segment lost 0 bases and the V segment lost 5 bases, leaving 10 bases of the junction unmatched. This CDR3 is CASSRVRQGGLNTEAFF. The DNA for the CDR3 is TGTGCCAGCAGCCGAGTTCGACAGGGGGGACTGAACACTGAAGCTTTCTTT.

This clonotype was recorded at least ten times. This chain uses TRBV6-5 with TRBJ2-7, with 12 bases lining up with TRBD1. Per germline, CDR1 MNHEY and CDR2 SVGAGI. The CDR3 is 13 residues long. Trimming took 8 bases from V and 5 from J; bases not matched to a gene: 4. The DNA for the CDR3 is TGTGCCAGCTGGGACAGGGGGCTCAACGAGCAGTACTTC. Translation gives CASWDRGLNEQYF.